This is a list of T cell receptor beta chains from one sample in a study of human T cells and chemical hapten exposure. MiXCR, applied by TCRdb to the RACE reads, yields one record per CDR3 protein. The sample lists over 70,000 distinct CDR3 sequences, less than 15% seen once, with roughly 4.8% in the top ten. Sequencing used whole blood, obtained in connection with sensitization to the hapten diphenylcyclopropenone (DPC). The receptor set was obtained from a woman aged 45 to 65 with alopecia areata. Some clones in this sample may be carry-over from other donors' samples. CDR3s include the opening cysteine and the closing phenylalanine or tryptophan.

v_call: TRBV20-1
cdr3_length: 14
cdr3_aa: CSARGIDNYYGYTF

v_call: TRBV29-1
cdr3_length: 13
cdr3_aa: CSGNLGNTDTQYF

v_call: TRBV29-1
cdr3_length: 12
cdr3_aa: CSTGTGIYEQYF

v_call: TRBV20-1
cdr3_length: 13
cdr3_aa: CSFGSGRAGEQFF

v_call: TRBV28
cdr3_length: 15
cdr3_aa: CASRSRLAGANVLTF

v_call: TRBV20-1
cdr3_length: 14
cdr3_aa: CSAGLAGAKNIQYF

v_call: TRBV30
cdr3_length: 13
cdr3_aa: CAGTGVSNEKLFF

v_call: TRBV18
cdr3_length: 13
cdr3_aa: CASSLSLDPEAFF

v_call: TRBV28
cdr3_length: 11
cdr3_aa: CASSWGLAADF

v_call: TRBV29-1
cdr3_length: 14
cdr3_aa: CSVAPSPGTDTQYF

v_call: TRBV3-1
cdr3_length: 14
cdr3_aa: CASSQGQKNTEAFF

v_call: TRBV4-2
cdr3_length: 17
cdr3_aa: CASSQVLAGGMMNEQFF

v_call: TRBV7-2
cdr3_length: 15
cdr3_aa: CASRGRSSGSYEQYF

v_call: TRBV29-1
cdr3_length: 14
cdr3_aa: CSVEITLNTGELFF

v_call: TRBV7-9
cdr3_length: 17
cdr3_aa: CASSSSAGVNSYNEQFF

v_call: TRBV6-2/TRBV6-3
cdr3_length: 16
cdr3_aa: CASSYAIAGNTGELFF

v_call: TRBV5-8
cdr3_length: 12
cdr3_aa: CASSVQGFGYTF

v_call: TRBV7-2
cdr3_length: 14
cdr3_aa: CASSLGPANTEAFF

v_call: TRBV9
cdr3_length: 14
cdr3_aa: CASSPRPTNTEAFF

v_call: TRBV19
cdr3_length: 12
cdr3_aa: CASKGQDEKLFF

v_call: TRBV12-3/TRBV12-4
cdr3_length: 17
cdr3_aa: CASSPFGSRDRIYGYTF

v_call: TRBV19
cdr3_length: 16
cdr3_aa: CASTQQGSLAKNIQYF

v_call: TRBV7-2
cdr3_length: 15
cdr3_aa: CASSRDRGGFTEAFF

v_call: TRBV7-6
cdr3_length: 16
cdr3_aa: CASSQRMDRFSNEQFF

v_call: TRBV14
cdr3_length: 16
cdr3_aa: CASSRFGGPSGNTIYF

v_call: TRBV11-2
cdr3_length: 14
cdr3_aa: CASSSAGTRGTQYF

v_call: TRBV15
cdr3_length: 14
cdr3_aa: CATSTINAGREEFF

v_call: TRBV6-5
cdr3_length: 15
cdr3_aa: CASSYSTLGQETQYF

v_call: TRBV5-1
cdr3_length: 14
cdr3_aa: CASSQDRATDTQYF

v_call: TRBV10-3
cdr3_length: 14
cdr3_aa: CAIKGQINTGELFF

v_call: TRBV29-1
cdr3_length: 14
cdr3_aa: CSVQRVAGPYEQYF

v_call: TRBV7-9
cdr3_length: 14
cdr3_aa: CASSLGGPQVEAFF

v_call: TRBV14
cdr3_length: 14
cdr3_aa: CASSPSGGPLEAFF

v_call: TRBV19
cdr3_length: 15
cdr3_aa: CASKQGVERNQPQHF

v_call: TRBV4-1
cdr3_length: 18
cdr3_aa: CASSLSGLAGSNTGELFF

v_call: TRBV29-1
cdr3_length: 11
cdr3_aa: CSVGTPGELFF

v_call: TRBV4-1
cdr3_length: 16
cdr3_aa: CASSHFGTARTYEQYF

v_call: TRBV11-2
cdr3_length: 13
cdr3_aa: CASSPRAVDEQFF

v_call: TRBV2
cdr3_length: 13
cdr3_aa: CASSDLRDNEQFF

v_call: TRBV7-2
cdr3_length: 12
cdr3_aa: CASSISGNTIYF

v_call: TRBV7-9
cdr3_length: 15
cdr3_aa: CASSFTGGPYNEQFF

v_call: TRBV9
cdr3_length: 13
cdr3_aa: CASSPRGDNEQFF

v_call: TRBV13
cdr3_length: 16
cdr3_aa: CASSSWTSGSQETQYF

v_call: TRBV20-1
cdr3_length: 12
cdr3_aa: CSASDGADTQYF

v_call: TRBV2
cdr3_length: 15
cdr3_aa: CASSGGPTGRETQYF